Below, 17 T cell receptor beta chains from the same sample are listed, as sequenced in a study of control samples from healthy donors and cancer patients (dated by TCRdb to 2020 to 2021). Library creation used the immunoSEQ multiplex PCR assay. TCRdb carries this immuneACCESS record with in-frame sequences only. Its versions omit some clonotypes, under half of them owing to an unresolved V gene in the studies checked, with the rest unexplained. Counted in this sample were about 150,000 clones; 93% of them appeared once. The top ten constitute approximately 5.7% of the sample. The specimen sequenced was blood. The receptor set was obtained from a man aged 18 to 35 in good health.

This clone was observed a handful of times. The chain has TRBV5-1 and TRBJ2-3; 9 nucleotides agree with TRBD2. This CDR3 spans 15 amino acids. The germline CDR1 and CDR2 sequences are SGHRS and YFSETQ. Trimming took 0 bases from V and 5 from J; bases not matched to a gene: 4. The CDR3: CASSLGLAVVDTQYF. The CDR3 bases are TGCGCCAGCAGCTTGGGACTAGCGGTGGTAGATACGCAGTATTTT.

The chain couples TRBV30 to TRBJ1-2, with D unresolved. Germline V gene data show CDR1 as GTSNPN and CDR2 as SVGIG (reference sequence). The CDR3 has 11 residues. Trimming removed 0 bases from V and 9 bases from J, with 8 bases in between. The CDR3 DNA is TGTGCCTGGAGTGTCCATTTTAGCTACACCTTC. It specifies CAWSVHFSYTF.

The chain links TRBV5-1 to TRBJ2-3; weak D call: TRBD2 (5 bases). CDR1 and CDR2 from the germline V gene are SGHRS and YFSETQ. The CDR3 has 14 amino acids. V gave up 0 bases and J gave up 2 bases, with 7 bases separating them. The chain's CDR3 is CASSLAGITDTQYF. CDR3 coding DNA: TGCGCCAGCAGCTTGGCGGGGATCACAGATACGCAGTATTTT. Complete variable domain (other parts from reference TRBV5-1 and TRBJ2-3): KAGVTQTPRYLIKTRGQQVTLSCSPISGHRSVSWYQQTPGQGLQFLFEYFSETQRNKGNFPGRFSGRQFSNSRSEMNVSTLELGDSALYLCASSLAGITDTQYFGPGTRLTVL.

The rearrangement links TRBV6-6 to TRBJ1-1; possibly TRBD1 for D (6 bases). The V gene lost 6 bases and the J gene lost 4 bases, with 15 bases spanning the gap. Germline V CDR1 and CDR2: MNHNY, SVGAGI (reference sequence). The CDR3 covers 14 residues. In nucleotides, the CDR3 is TGTGCCAGCAGAAATCAGGGGCGGGGCACTGAAGCTTTCTTT. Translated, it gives CASRNQGRGTEAFF.

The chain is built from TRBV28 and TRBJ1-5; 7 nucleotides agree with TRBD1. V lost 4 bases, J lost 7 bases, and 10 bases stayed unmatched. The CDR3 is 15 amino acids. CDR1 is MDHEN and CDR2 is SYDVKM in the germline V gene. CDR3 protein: CASSSRQGGRQPQHF. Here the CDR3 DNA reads TGTGCCAGCAGTTCCCGACAGGGCGGCCGGCAGCCCCAGCATTTT.

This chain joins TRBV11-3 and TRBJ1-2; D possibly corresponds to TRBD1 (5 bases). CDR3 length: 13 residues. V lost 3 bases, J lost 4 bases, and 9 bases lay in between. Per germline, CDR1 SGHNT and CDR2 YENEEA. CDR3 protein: CASSFGGGYGYTF. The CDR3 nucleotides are TGTGCCAGCAGCTTCGGCGGGGGCTATGGCTACACCTTC.

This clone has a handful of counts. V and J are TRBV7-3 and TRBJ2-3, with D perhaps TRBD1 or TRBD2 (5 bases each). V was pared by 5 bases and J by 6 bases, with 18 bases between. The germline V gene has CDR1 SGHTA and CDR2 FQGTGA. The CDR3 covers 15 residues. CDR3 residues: CASSPGLGETDTQYF. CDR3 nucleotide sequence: TGTGCCAGCAGCCCCGGGTTGGGGGAGACCGATACGCAGTATTTT.

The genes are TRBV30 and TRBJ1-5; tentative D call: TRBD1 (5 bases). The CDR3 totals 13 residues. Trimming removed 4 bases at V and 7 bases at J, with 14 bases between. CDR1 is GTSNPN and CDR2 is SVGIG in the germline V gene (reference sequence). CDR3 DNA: TGTGCCTGGACCTCGACAGAAAGGCAGCCCCAGCATTTT. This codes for CAWTSTERQPQHF.

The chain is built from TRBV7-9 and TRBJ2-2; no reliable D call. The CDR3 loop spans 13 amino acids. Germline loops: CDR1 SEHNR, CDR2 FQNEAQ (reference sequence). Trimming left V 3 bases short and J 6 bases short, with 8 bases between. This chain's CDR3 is CASSFRPSGELFF. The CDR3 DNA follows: TGTGCCAGCAGCTTTAGACCTTCCGGGGAGCTGTTTTTT.

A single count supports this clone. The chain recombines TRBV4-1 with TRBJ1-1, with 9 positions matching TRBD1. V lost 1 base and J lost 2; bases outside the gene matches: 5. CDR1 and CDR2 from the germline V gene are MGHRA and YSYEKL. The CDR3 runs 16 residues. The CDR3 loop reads CASSQGYRGQNTEAFF. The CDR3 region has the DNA TGCGCCAGCAGCCAAGGATACAGGGGGCAAAACACTGAAGCTTTCTTT.

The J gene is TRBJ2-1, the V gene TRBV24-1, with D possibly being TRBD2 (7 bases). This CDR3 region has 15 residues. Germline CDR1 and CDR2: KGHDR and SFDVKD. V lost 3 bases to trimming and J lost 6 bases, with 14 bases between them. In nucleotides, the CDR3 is TGTGCCACCAGTGATCCCACCGGGGGGCGCAATGAGCAGTTCTTC. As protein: CATSDPTGGRNEQFF.

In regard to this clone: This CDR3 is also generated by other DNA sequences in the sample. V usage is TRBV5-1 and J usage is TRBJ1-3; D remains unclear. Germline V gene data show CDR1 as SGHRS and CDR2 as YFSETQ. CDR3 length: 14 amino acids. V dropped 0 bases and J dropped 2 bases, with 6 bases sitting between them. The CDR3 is CASSLGVTGNTIYF. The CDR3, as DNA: TGCGCCAGCAGCTTGGGGGTGACTGGAAACACCATATATTTT.

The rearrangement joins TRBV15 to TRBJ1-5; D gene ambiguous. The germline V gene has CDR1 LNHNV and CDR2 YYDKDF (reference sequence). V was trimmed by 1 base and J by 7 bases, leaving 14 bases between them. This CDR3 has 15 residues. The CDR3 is CATSRGPRGTQPQHF. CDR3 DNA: TGTGCCACCAGCAGAGGCCCACGAGGCACCCAGCCCCAGCATTTT.

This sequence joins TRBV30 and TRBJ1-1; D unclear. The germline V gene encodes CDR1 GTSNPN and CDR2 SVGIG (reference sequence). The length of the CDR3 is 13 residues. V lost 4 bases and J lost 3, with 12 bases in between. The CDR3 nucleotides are TGTGCCTGGACCCGGAGACCCGACACTGAAGCTTTCTTT. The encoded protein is CAWTRRPDTEAFF.

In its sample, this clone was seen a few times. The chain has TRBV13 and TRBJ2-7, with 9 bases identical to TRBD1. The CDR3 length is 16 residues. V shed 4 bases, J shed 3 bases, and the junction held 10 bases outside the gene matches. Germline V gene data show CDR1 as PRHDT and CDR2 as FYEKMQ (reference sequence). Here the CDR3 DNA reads TGTGCCAGCAGCTCCAGGACCGGGACAGGGTTCTACGAGCAGTACTTC. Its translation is CASSSRTGTGFYEQYF.

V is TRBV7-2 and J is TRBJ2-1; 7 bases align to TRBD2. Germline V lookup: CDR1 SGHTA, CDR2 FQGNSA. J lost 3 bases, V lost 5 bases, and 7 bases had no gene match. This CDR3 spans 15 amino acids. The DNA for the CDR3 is TGTGCCAGCAGCCCCCGGGGGGACCTCTACAATGAGCAGTTCTTC. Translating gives CASSPRGDLYNEQFF.

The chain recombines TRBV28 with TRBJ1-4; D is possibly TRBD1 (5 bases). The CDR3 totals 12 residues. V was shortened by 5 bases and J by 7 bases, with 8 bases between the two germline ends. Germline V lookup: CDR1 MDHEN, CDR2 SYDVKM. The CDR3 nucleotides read TGTGCCAGCAGTCCGGGACGTGAAAAACTGTTTTTT. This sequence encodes CASSPGREKLFF.